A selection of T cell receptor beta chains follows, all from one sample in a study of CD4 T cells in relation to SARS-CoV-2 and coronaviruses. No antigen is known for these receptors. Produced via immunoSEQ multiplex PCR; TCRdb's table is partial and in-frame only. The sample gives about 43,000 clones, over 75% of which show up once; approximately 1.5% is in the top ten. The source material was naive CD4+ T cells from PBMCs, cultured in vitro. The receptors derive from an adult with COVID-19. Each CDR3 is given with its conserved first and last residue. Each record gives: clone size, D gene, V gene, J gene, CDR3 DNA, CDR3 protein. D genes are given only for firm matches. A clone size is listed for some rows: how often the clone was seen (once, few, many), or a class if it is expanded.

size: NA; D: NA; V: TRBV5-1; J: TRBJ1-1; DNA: TGCGCCAGCAGACTTACAGAGAACACTGAAGCTTTCTTT; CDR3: CASRLTENTEAFF
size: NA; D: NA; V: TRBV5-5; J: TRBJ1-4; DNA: TGTGCCAGCAGAGATGCCCGGCGGTGGAATGAAAAACTGTTTTTT; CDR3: CASRDARRWNEKLFF
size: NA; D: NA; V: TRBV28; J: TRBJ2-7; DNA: TGTGCCAGCAGTTTATTGGGTCGCGGGGCCTACGAGCAGTACTTC; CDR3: CASSLLGRGAYEQYF
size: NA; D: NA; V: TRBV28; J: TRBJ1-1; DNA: TGTGCCAGCATGAGTCTGGACACTGAAGCTTTCTTT; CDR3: CASMSLDTEAFF
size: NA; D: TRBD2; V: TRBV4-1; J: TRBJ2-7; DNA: TGCGCCAGCAGCCAACCCCTAGCGGGAGGAAGCGAGCAGTACTTC; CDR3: CASSQPLAGGSEQYF
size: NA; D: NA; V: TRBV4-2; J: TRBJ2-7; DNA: TGTGCCAGCAGCCAAGATATTCGACAGAAAGGAGTGTACGAGCAGTACTTC; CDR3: CASSQDIRQKGVYEQYF
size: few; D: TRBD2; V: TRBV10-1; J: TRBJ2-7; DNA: TGCGCCAGCAGTGAGTCTTTAGCGGGGACCTACGAGCAGTACTTC; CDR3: CASSESLAGTYEQYF
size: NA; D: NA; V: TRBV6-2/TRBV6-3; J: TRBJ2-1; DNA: TGTGCCAGCAGCATAGGGGGCTCCTACAATGAGCAGTTCTTC; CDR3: CASSIGGSYNEQFF
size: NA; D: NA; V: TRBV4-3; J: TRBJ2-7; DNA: TGCGCCAGCAGCCAAGATCTAAATTCGGGGTACGAGCAGTACTTC; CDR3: CASSQDLNSGYEQYF
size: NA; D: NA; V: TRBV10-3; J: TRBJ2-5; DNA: TGTGCCATCAGGGGCCAACAAGAGACCCAGTACTTC; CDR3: CAIRGQQETQYF
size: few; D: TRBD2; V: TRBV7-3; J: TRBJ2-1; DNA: TGTGCCAGCAGCTCCCCGGGAGGGGTCAATGAGCAGTTCTTC; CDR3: CASSSPGGVNEQFF
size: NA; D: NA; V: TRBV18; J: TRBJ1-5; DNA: TGTGCCAGCTCACCTGTGGGGAGGAATCAGCCCCAGCATTTT; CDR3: CASSPVGRNQPQHF
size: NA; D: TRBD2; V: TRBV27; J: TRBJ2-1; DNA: TGTGCCAGCAGCAAAGCGGGAAACCTCTTCAATGAGCAGTTCTTC; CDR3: CASSKAGNLFNEQFF
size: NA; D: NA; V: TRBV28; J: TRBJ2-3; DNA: TGTGCCAGCAAGGGGGCTAGCGGTAACACAGATACGCAGTATTTT; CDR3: CASKGASGNTDTQYF
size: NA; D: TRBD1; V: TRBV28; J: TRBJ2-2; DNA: TGTGCCAGCAGGACAGGGACGGACACCGGGGAGCTGTTTTTT; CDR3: CASRTGTDTGELFF
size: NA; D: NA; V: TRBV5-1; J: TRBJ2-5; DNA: TGCGCCAGCAGCTCCTTGGGGGGCCAAGAGACCCAGTACTTC; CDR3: CASSSLGGQETQYF
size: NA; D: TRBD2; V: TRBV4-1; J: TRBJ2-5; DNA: TGCGCCAGCAGCCAAGAATGGCATGGAGGGGGACTAGGGGTGGGAGAGACCCAGTACTTC; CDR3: CASSQEWHGGGLGVGETQYF
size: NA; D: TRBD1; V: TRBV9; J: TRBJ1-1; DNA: TGTGCCAGCAGCGTGGTAACAGGGGGCACTGAAGCTTTCTTT; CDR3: CASSVVTGGTEAFF
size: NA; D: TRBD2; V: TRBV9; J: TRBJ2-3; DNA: TGTGCCAGCAGCGTCCGGACTAGCGGGAGCACAGATACGCAGTATTTT; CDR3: CASSVRTSGSTDTQYF
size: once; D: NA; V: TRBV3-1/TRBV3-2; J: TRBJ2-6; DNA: TGTGCCAGCAGCCAAGAATTGGGTGCTGGGGCCAACGTCCTGACTTTC; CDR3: CASSQELGAGANVLTF
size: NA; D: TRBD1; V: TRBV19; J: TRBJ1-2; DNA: TGTGCCACCCTTCAGGACAGGAACTATGGCTACACCTTC; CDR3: CATLQDRNYGYTF
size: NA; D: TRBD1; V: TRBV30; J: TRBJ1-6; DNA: TGTGCCTGGGTGGGACAGACCAATTCACCCCTCCACTTT; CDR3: CAWVGQTNSPLHF
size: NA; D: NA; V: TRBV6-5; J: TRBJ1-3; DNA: TGTGCCAGCAGTAAGGGACAACGGTATGGAAACACCATATATTTT; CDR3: CASSKGQRYGNTIYF
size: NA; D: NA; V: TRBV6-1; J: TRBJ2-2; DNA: TGTGCCAGCAGTGTAGGTCTAAGAGAACTCCTGAACACCGGGGAGCTGTTTTTT; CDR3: CASSVGLRELLNTGELFF
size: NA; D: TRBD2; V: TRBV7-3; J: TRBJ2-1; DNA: TGTGCCAGCAGCCTAAGGACTAGCGGGGCCCCCAATGAGCAGTTCTTC; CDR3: CASSLRTSGAPNEQFF
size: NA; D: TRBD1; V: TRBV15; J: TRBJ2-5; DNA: TGTGCCACCCCGACCGGGACAGGGGGGCTCCAAGAGACCCAGTACTTC; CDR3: CATPTGTGGLQETQYF
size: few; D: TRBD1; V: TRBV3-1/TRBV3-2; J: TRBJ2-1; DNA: TGTGCCAGCAGCCCCCGGGACAGGGTTTCTATTGAGCAGTTCTTC; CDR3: CASSPRDRVSIEQFF
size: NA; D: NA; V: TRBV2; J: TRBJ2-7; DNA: TGTGCCAGCAGGGGACGGTACCTGTCCTACGAGCAGTACTTC; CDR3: CASRGRYLSYEQYF
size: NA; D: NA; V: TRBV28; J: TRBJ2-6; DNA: TGTGCCAGCGGGGTCCACTCTGGGGCCAACGTCCTGACTTTC; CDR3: CASGVHSGANVLTF
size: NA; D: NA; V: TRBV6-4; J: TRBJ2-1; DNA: TGTGCCAGCAGAGGGATGGGTGAGCAGTTCTTC; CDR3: CASRGMGEQFF
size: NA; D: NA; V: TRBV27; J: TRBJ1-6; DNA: TGTGCCAGCAGTCCACGACCCGCCTCCTCCGGGGCACCCCTCCACTTT; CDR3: CASSPRPASSGAPLHF
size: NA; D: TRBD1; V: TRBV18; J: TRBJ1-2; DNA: TGTGCCAGCTCACCCGGGGACAGGATATATGGCTACACCTTC; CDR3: CASSPGDRIYGYTF
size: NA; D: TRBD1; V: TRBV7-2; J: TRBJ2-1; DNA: TGTGCCAGCAGCCGCACGGGACAGGGCGTTTACAATGAGCAGTTCTTC; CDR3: CASSRTGQGVYNEQFF
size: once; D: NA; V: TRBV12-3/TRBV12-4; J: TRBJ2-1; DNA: TGTGCCAGCAGTCAGGATGAGCAGTTCTTC; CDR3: CASSQDEQFF
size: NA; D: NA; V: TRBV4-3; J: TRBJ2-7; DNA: TGCGCCAGCAGCCAGGAACTGGTTGGGGAGCAGTACTTC; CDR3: CASSQELVGEQYF
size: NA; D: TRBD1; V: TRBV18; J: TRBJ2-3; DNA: TGTGCCAGCTCAGGACAGGGAAGCACAGATACGCAGTATTTT; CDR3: CASSGQGSTDTQYF
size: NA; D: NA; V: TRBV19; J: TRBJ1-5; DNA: TGTGCCAGTAGTGACCCGGTCCAGGGCGAGGTTCAGCCCCAGCATTTT; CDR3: CASSDPVQGEVQPQHF
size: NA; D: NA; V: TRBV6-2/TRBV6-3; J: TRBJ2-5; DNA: TGTGCCAGCAGTTTGGCCAGGGCCTTCGAGACCCAGTACTTC; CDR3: CASSLARAFETQYF
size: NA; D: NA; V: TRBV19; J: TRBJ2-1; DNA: TGTGCCAGTAGTATAGCGGAGCTATACAATGAGCAGTTCTTC; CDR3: CASSIAELYNEQFF
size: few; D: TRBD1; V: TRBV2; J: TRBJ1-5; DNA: TGTGCCAGCAGTGAAGATGTGGGACAGGATCAGCCCCAGCATTTT; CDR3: CASSEDVGQDQPQHF
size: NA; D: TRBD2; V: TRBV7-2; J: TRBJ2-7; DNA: TGTGCCAGCAGCTCCCGGACTAGCGTAGTCCACGAGCAGTACTTC; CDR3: CASSSRTSVVHEQYF
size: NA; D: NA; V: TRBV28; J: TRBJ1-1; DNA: TGTGCCAGCAGTCCCGGGGACCGGCCTCCTTTCTTT; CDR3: CASSPGDRPPFF
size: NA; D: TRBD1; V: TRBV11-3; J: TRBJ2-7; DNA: TGTGCCAGCAGCTCCGGACAGGAGAGGGACGAGCAGTACTTC; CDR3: CASSSGQERDEQYF
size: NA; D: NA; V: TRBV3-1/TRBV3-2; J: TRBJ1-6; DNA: TGTGCCAGCAGCCAAGTGGGATTTGGTTCACCCCTCCACTTT; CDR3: CASSQVGFGSPLHF
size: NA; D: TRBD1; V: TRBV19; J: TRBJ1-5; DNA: TGTGCCAGTAGAACCGGGACAGAGAATCAGCCCCAGCATTTT; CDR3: CASRTGTENQPQHF